The 21 T cell receptor beta chains below all came from one sample that was sequenced in a study of T cell changes during pregnancy in multiple sclerosis. Clones were read by immunoSEQ multiplex PCR, and TCRdb kept only the in-frame ones, dropping some. Of more than 65,000 clones listed, 90% to 95% are singletons. The sample was CD4+ T cells from peripheral blood mononuclear cells, taken before pregnancy. Every receptor here comes from a female donor with multiple sclerosis, enrolled in a pregnancy study.

The rearrangement uses TRBV6-1 and TRBJ1-1, with TRBD1 matching 11 bases. V was pared by 6 bases and J by 1 base, with 4 bases of the junction left unmatched. Germline assignment: CDR1 MNHNS and CDR2 SASEGT. CDR3 length: 15 amino acids. The CDR3 loop reads CASSPGTGGNTEAFF. CDR3 DNA: TGTGCCAGCAGCCCCGGGACAGGGGGGAACACTGAAGCTTTCTTT.

This clone was picked up one time. This chain links TRBV18 with TRBJ1-1; tentatively, D is TRBD1 (6 bases). Trimming left V 3 bases short and J 6 bases short, with 14 bases between. The germline gives CDR1 KGHSH, CDR2 LQKENI. This CDR3 region has 14 residues. CDR3 region: CASSPLQGRSEAFF. The DNA of the CDR3 is TGTGCCAGCTCACCTTTACAGGGCCGGTCTGAAGCTTTCTTT. The whole variable domain, filled in from reference TRBV18 and TRBJ1-1, reads NAGVMQNPRHLVRRRGQEARLRCSPMKGHSHVYWYRQLPEEGLKFMVYLQKENIIDESGMPKERFSAEFPKEGPSILRIQQVVRGDSAAYFCASSPLQGRSEAFFGQGTRLTVV.

The J gene is TRBJ2-3, the V gene TRBV28; 13 bases fit TRBD2. CDR1 and CDR2 (germline): MDHEN, SYDVKM. The J segment lost 0 bases and the V segment lost 2 bases, leaving 5 bases of the junction unmatched. This CDR3 is 18 amino acids long. The CDR3 coding sequence is TGTGCCAGCAGTTTAACGGGGACTAGCGGGGCTAGCACAGATACGCAGTATTTT. Residues: CASSLTGTSGASTDTQYF.

This chain uses TRBV14 with TRBJ1-3; perhaps TRBD1 as D (6 bases). CDR3 length: 16 residues. Per the germline V gene, CDR1 is SGHDN and CDR2 is FVKESK. Trimming shortened V by 3 bases and J by 0 bases, and 12 bases separated the two germline ends. The CDR3 region is CASSHNRTVSGNTIYF. In DNA, the CDR3 is TGTGCCAGCAGCCATAACAGGACAGTCTCTGGAAACACCATATATTTT.

The chain employs TRBV2 and TRBJ1-4; the D gene is possibly TRBD1 (6 bases). The CDR3 covers 17 residues. V dropped 4 bases and J dropped 0 bases, with 15 bases sitting between them. CDR1 is SNHLY, CDR2 FYNNEI, per germline. The CDR3 sequence is CASSASRGWATNEKLFF. CDR3 in DNA: TGTGCCAGCAGTGCTAGCAGGGGATGGGCAACTAATGAAAAACTGTTTTTT.

The V and J genes are TRBV4-1 and TRBJ2-7, with D maybe TRBD1 (5 bases). The CDR3 is 17 residues long. The ends were cut back, 0 bases at V and 10 bases at J, with 25 bases in the middle. The germline V gene has CDR1 MGHRA and CDR2 YSYEKL. The CDR3 spells CASSQDLWGRGLGDQYF. For the CDR3, the DNA is TGCGCCAGCAGCCAAGATCTCTGGGGCCGAGGTCTGGGCGACCAGTACTTC.

A remark on this clone: A junction boundary mismatches the germline segment, possibly from a read error. This rearrangement joins TRBV7-3 to TRBJ2-1, with TRBD2 identical over 12 bases. CDR3 length equals 18 residues. Germline V gives CDR1 SGHTA, CDR2 FQGTGA. CDR3 in DNA: TGTGCCTGCAGGGGGCCGACTAGCGGGGGAACGGACTACAATGAGCAGTTCTTC. Translating it yields CACRGPTSGGTDYNEQFF.

The gene calls are TRBV6-6 and TRBJ2-7; 10 bases are shared with TRBD1. This CDR3 contains 16 residues. CDR1 is MNHNY, CDR2 SVGAGI, per germline (reference sequence). The V and J ends lost 2 bases and 3 bases, in that order; junction bases with no gene match: 7. This CDR3 reads CASSYPRTGGGYEQYF. The DNA of the CDR3 is TGTGCCAGCAGTTACCCGCGGACAGGGGGAGGCTACGAGCAGTACTTC.

The chain carries TRBV7-2 and TRBJ1-5, with TRBD1 as a possible D gene (5 bases). The germline V gene encodes CDR1 SGHTA and CDR2 FQGNSA. CDR3 length: 15 residues. Trimming stripped 3 bases from V and 7 bases from J, with 16 bases between. The CDR3 DNA is TGTGCCAGCAGCTTTTCAGTCAGGGTACCCCAGCCCCAGCATTTT. This encodes CASSFSVRVPQPQHF.

This clone was seen just once. Here the CDR3 reads CVRSLVWLVGGYTF. CDR3 sequence (DNA): TGTGTCAGAAGCTTAGTCTGGCTTGTCGGGGGCTACACCTTC. The genes are TRBV7-5 and TRBJ1-2. TRBV7-5 is designated a pseudogene. The CDR3 has 14 residues.

The CDR3 DNA reads TGTGCCAGCGGGGCACTGGGAGAAAAACTGTTTTTT. Its protein product is CASGALGEKLFF. The V and J genes are TRBV28 and TRBJ1-4; possible D gene TRBD1, 5 bases. The CDR3 length is 12 residues. The V end was cut by 8 bases, the J end by 8 bases, with 12 bases between. Germline V gene sequence: CDR1 MDHEN, CDR2 SYDVKM. The full variable domain, with the rest looked up from reference TRBV28 and TRBJ1-4, is DVKVTQSSRYLVKRTGEKVFLECVQDMDHENMFWYRQDPGLGLRLIYFSYDVKMKEKGDIPEGYSVSREKKERFSLILESASTNQTSMYLCASGALGEKLFFGSGTQLSVL.

This clone has a single count. The V and J genes are TRBV6-4 and TRBJ2-1, with a tentative D call TRBD2 (6 bases). V was pared by 6 bases and J by 0 bases, with 12 bases between. This CDR3 is built from 15 residues. Germline CDR1 and CDR2: MRHNA and SNTAGT. The CDR3 here is CASSETSLSYNEQFF. CDR3 nucleotides: TGTGCCAGCAGCGAGACTAGTCTCTCCTACAATGAGCAGTTCTTC.

The genes are TRBV5-1 and TRBJ1-3; a weak D match, TRBD1 (6 bases). This CDR3 spans 15 amino acids. Germline V gene lookup returns CDR1 SGHRS and CDR2 YFSETQ. V shed 3 bases and J shed 3 bases, with 13 bases lying between them. In DNA, the CDR3 is TGCGCCAGCAGCTACTCGACAGGTGGTGGAAACACCATATATTTT. Translated: CASSYSTGGGNTIYF.

This clone appeared once. This chain joins TRBV5-4 and TRBJ2-5; no definite D call. CDR3 length equals 13 residues. CDR1 SGHNT and CDR2 YYREEE come from the germline V gene (reference sequence). V lost 1 base, J lost 2 bases, and 6 bases lay in between. CDR3 residues: CASSLSYQETQYF. The CDR3 DNA follows: TGTGCCAGCAGCTTGTCCTATCAAGAGACCCAGTACTTC.

The V and J genes are TRBV5-1 and TRBJ2-7, with D unresolved. With 2 bases removed from V and 2 bases from J, the gap between germline ends came to 11 bases. CDR3 length: 14 amino acids. The germline V gene has CDR1 SGHRS and CDR2 YFSETQ. As DNA, the CDR3 is TGCGCCAGCAGCTTTGCCAGCGATGCCTACGAGCAGTACTTC. This sequence encodes CASSFASDAYEQYF. The variable domain in full, with the rest retrieved from reference TRBV5-1 and TRBJ2-7, is KAGVTQTPRYLIKTRGQQVTLSCSPISGHRSVSWYQQTPGQGLQFLFEYFSETQRNKGNFPGRFSGRQFSNSRSEMNVSTLELGDSALYLCASSFASDAYEQYFGPGTRLTVT.

This clone has just one count. V is TRBV9 and J is TRBJ1-1, with 7 bases that match TRBD1. Losses at the gene ends were 3 bases for V and 4 bases for J; bases not matched to a gene: 6. Germline-derived CDR1 and CDR2 are SGDLS and YYNGEE. The CDR3 is 14 amino acids. CDR3 in DNA: TGTGCCAGCAGCGGAATACAGGGGACCACTGAAGCTTTCTTT. As protein: CASSGIQGTTEAFF.

V usage is TRBV19 and J usage is TRBJ1-2; D might be TRBD1 (6 bases). Between the trimmed V and J ends, which lost 6 bases and 3 bases, there was a span of 8 bases. The CDR3 sequence is 12 residues long. Germline lookup yields CDR1 LNHDA and CDR2 SQIVND (reference sequence). Here the CDR3 reads CASSAGDYGYTF. The CDR3 bases are TGTGCCAGTAGCGCAGGGGACTATGGCTACACCTTC.

The chain couples TRBV7-2 to TRBJ2-1, with D possibly TRBD2 on 5 matching bases. This CDR3 comprises 15 residues. V was clipped by 5 bases and J by 0 bases, with 11 bases between them. The germline CDR1 and CDR2 sequences are SGHTA and FQGNSA. The CDR3 reads CASSPPGSSYNEQFF. As DNA, the CDR3 is TGTGCCAGCAGCCCTCCGGGGTCCTCCTACAATGAGCAGTTCTTC.

The rearrangement uses TRBV2 and TRBJ2-7; 7 bases map to TRBD1. The CDR3 has 12 residues. V shed 8 bases and J 3 bases; nucleotides not matched to a gene: 4. CDR1 is SNHLY and CDR2 is FYNNEI in the germline V gene. The CDR3 protein is CASAGDSYEQYF. CDR3 coding DNA: TGTGCCAGCGCCGGGGACAGCTACGAGCAGTACTTC.

This clone has just a few counts. J is TRBJ2-5 and V is TRBV2; 9 nucleotides align to TRBD2. The J segment lost 7 bases and the V segment lost 3 bases, leaving 9 bases of the junction unmatched. There are 15 residues in the CDR3. Per germline, CDR1 SNHLY and CDR2 FYNNEI. CDR3 region: CASSEVAGATGTQYF. Here the CDR3 DNA reads TGTGCCAGCAGTGAGGTAGCGGGGGCCACTGGGACCCAGTACTTC.

This clone was counted a single time. The chain combines TRBV29-1 with TRBJ2-1; the D is unclear. This CDR3 region has 13 residues. The ends were cut back, 2 bases at V and 3 bases at J, with 8 bases in the middle. CDR1 and CDR2 from the germline V gene are SQVTM and ANQGSEA. CDR3 nucleotide sequence: TGCAGCGTTGAAATTGGCAGCTACAATGAGCAGTTCTTC. Translated: CSVEIGSYNEQFF.